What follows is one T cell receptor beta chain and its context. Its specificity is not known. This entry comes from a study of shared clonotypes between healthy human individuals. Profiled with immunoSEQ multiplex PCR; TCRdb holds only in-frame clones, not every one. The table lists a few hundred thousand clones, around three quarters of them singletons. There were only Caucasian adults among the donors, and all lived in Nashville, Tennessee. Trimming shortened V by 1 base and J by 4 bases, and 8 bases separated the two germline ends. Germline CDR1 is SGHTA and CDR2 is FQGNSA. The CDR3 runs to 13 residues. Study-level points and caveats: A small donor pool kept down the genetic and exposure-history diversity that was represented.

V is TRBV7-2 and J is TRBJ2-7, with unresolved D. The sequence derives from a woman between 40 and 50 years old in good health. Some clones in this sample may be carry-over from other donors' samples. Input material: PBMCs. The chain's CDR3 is CASSLVPRYEQYF. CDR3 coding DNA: TGTGCCAGCAGCTTAGTACCTAGGTACGAGCAGTACTTC.